This T cell receptor beta chain was identified during a study of T cell repertoires in cytomegalovirus infection. This clonotype has at least ten counts. One entry per CDR3 protein, called by TCRdb with MiXCR from the reads. Here the sample spans just under 300,000 distinct CDR3 sequences, around 10% being singletons. The CDR3 runs to 13 residues. V was pared by 6 bases and J by 10 bases, with 13 bases between. From germline, CDR1 is MDHEN and CDR2 SYDVKM. This clonotype originated in a human donor in good health (CMV status not recorded). Some clones in this sample may be carry-over from other donors' samples. Sequencing used PBMCs. The chain combines TRBV28 with TRBJ1-6; no definite D call. Here the CDR3 DNA reads TGTGCCAGCAGCCGGTCGGCAGTCTCACCCCTCCACTTT. Its translation: CASSRSAVSPLHF. The full variable domain, its missing parts supplied by reference TRBV28 and TRBJ1-6, is DVKVTQSSRYLVKRTGEKVFLECVQDMDHENMFWYRQDPGLGLRLIYFSYDVKMKEKGDIPEGYSVSREKKERFSLILESASTNQTSMYLCASSRSAVSPLHFGNGTRLTVT.